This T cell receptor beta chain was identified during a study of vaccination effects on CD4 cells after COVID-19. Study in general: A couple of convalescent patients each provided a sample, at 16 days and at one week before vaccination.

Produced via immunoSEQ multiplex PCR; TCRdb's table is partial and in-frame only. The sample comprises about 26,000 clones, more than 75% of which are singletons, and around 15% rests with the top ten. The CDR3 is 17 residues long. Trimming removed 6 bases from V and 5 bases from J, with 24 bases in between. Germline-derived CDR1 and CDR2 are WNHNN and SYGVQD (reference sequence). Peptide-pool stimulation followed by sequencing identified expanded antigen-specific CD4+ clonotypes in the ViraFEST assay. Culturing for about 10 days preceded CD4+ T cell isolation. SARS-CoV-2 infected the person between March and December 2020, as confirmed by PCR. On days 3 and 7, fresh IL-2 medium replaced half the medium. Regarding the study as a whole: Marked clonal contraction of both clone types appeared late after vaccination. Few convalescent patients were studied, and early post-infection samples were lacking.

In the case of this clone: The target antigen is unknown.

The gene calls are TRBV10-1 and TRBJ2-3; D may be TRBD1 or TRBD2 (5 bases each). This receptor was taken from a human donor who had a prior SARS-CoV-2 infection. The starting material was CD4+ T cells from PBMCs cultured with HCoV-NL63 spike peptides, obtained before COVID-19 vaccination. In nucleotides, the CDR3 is TGCGCCAGCAGAAAAAGGAGGTTCGGGACCCGGGGAGATACGCAGTATTTT. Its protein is CASRKRRFGTRGDTQYF.